Each of the 5 T cell receptor beta chains below was sequenced from the same sample in a study of T cell responses to AZD1222 COVID-19 vaccine. Profiled with immunoSEQ multiplex PCR; TCRdb holds only in-frame clones, not every one. The profile shows 100,000 to 150,000 clones, about nine tenths of them singletons. This specimen consisted of peripheral blood, obtained on day 0 of MenACWY control vaccination. These receptors all stem from an adult in good health.

This clone occurred once. This sequence joins TRBV11-2 and TRBJ2-1, with D uncertain. The CDR3 spans 14 residues. With 5 bases removed from V and 9 bases from J, the gap between germline ends came to 17 bases. Per the germline V gene, CDR1 is SGHAT and CDR2 is FQNNGV. The CDR3 sequence is CASSPRFTATEQFF. CDR3 DNA: TGTGCCAGCAGCCCCCGATTTACAGCGACTGAGCAGTTCTTC.

This chain joins TRBV14 and TRBJ1-1; possibly TRBD1 for D (5 bases). V was clipped by 4 bases and J by 3 bases, with 9 bases between them. This CDR3 contains 13 residues. Germline V CDR1 and CDR2: SGHDN, FVKESK. The CDR3: CASSPRDHTEAFF. The CDR3 DNA sequence: TGTGCCAGCAGCCCGAGGGACCACACTGAAGCTTTCTTT.

V gene TRBV7-9 combines with J gene TRBJ2-1; TRBD2 might be the D (5 bases). CDR1 is SEHNR and CDR2 is FQNEAQ in the germline V gene (reference sequence). The CDR3 has 11 amino acids. Trimming cost V 1 base and J 10 bases, with 5 bases left between them. CDR3 amino acids: CASSLGREQFF. The CDR3 DNA reads TGTGCCAGCAGCTTAGGGAGGGAGCAGTTCTTC. The variable domain in full, with the rest retrieved from reference TRBV7-9 and TRBJ2-1, is DTGVSQNPRHKITKRGQNVTFRCDPISEHNRLYWYRQTLGQGPEFLTYFQNEAQLEKSRLLSDRFSAERPKGSFSTLEIQRTEQGDSAMYLCASSLGREQFFGPGTRLTVL.

This chain connects TRBV27 to TRBJ2-4; 13 bases map to TRBD2. Germline assignment: CDR1 MNHEY and CDR2 SMNVEV (reference sequence). V dropped 5 bases and J dropped 1; count of bases not matched to a gene: 14. CDR3 length equals 20 residues. CDR3 loop: CASSPQLAGGPRVAKNIQYF. For the CDR3, the DNA is TGTGCCAGCAGTCCCCAACTAGCGGGAGGGCCTAGGGTCGCCAAAAACATTCAGTACTTC.

The chain carries TRBV6-5 and TRBJ1-5; tentative D call: TRBD1 (5 bases). Germline V gene data show CDR1 as MNHEY and CDR2 as SVGAGI. CDR3 size: 13 residues. The germline V and J ends were trimmed by 3 bases and 7 bases, with 10 bases remaining between them. The chain's CDR3 is CASSYVRGQPQHF. CDR3 in DNA: TGTGCCAGCAGTTATGTGAGGGGCCAGCCCCAGCATTTT.